These 18 T cell receptor beta chains originate from one sample sequenced in a study of blood T cell repertoires in COVID-19 (dated by TCRdb to about 2020). The library was generated by the immunoSEQ multiplex PCR assay. TCRdb obtained this table from immuneACCESS and retained in-frame rearrangements with V and J assigned. These tables miss some clones; where compared with another copy, unresolved V genes account for less than half of the shortfall, and the remainder is unexplained. The sample table contains around 160,000 clones; only one count was recorded for roughly 93% of them. Of the sample, 2% is held by the ten largest clones. The sequenced material came from peripheral blood. The receptors were sampled from a woman aged 55 to 70 with COVID-19, enrolled during active disease.

This sequence joins TRBV6-2 or TRBV6-3 and TRBJ1-3, with TRBD1 identical over 8 bases. With 4 bases clipped from V and 1 base from J, the junction kept 12 bases outside the gene matches. The V gene's germline CDR1 is MNHEY and CDR2 SVGEGT. This CDR3 is built from 18 residues. The CDR3 DNA follows: TGTGCCAGCAGTTCCCAGCCCGGACAGGGAAAATCTGGAAACACCATATATTTT. Translating it yields CASSSQPGQGKSGNTIYF.

V and J are TRBV7-2 and TRBJ1-6, with TRBD1 matching over 7 bases. The V gene's germline CDR1 is SGHTA and CDR2 FQGNSA. The junction had 12 bases not matched to a gene; V was cut back by 5 bases and J by 11 bases. The CDR3 sequence is 15 residues long. The CDR3 nucleotides are TGTGCCAGCAGCCCAAACAGGGGTACAGGCCCACCCCTCCACTTT. This sequence encodes CASSPNRGTGPPLHF.

The chain uses TRBV3-1 (or the pseudogene TRBV3-2) and TRBJ1-5; 7 bases fit TRBD1. CDR1 and CDR2 from the germline V gene are LGHDT and YNNKEL (reference sequence). The CDR3 runs to 14 residues. Trimming cost V 4 bases and J 1 base; bases outside gene matches: 1. The CDR3 reads CASSLGQSNQPQHF. The DNA of the CDR3 is TGTGCCAGCAGCCTGGGACAGAGCAATCAGCCCCAGCATTTT.

This clone has just one count. V and J are TRBV4-1 and TRBJ2-7; TRBD2 might be the D (5 bases). Per germline, CDR1 MGHRA and CDR2 YSYEKL. Trimming removed 3 bases from V and 5 bases from J, with 20 bases in between. The CDR3 covers 16 residues. CDR3 in amino acids: CASSHGRRTAKDEQYF. The CDR3 nucleotides are TGCGCCAGCAGCCATGGACGGCGGACTGCCAAGGACGAGCAGTACTTC.

The chain links TRBV5-1 to TRBJ1-4, with D uncertain. The CDR3 is 13 residues long. V lost 2 bases, J lost 5 bases, and 7 bases lay in between. In germline, CDR1 is SGHRS, CDR2 YFSETQ. The CDR3 bases are TGCGCCAGCAGCTTTGGGCCGAATGAAAAACTGTTTTTT. This encodes CASSFGPNEKLFF.

V and J are TRBV19 and TRBJ2-2, with 9 positions matching TRBD1. The length of the CDR3 is 16 residues. Unmatched junction bases numbered 5, after V lost 0 bases and J lost 6 bases. Germline loops: CDR1 LNHDA, CDR2 SQIVND (reference sequence). The chain's CDR3 is CASSIEARTGAGELFF. DNA for the CDR3: TGTGCCAGTAGTATAGAGGCCCGGACAGGGGCCGGGGAGCTGTTTTTT.

The chain is built from TRBV15 and TRBJ1-3; D ambiguous. CDR1 and CDR2 from the germline V gene are LNHNV and YYDKDF (reference sequence). The CDR3 consists of 14 residues. V lost 1 base to trimming and J lost 1 base, with 5 bases between them. This CDR3 is CATSRAGSGNTIYF. The CDR3 DNA follows: TGTGCCACCAGCAGAGCGGGGTCTGGAAACACCATATATTTT.

This clone was seen a handful of times. The chain combines TRBV12-3 or TRBV12-4 with TRBJ1-2, with a tentative D call TRBD1 (5 bases). The CDR3 contains 12 residues. The V end lost 4 bases, the J end lost 13 bases, and 16 bases lay between the germline ends. The CDR3 nucleotides read TGTGCCAGCAGTTCTCCTACAGGCGAAGCCACCTTC. Its protein is CASSSPTGEATF.

This clone was detected once. The chain has TRBV5-1 and TRBJ1-1; unclear D gene. The CDR3 consists of 14 residues. Germline V gene lookup returns CDR1 SGHRS and CDR2 YFSETQ. The germline V and J ends were trimmed by 5 bases and 2 bases, with 13 bases remaining between them. The DNA for the CDR3 is TGCGCCAGCAGTAGTACAGTCACCAACACTGAAGCTTTCTTT. The encoded protein is CASSSTVTNTEAFF.

The chain couples TRBV6-5 to TRBJ1-2; possible D gene TRBD1, 5 bases. The V gene's germline CDR1 is MNHEY and CDR2 SVGAGI. The CDR3 runs 14 residues. V lost 6 bases, J lost 10 bases, and 21 bases lay in between. DNA of the CDR3: TGTGCCAGCAGATCCCGGGGGGACTTTAGGGACTACACCTTC. The encoded protein is CASRSRGDFRDYTF.

The gene calls are TRBV4-2 and TRBJ2-7, with D perhaps TRBD1 (5 bases). Germline lookup yields CDR1 LGHNA and CDR2 YNFKEQ. The CDR3 has 14 amino acids. V lost 3 bases, J lost 0 bases, and 9 bases lay in between. CDR3 amino acids: CASSQDMTSYEQYF. The CDR3 DNA follows: TGTGCCAGCAGCCAGGACATGACCTCCTACGAGCAGTACTTC.

V and J are TRBV2 and TRBJ1-6; D remains unclear. The CDR3 has 14 amino acids. Germline CDR1 SNHLY, CDR2 FYNNEI. V shed 4 bases and J shed 7 bases, with 11 bases lying between them. CDR3 DNA sequence: TGTGCCAGCAGTGTTATGCGAGAAAATTCACCCCTCCACTTT. It specifies CASSVMRENSPLHF.

The chain recombines TRBV14 with TRBJ1-1, with unresolved D. This CDR3 region has 11 residues. V was trimmed by 1 base and J by 7 bases, leaving 4 bases between them. Germline CDR1 is SGHDN and CDR2 is FVKESK. Written as DNA, the CDR3 is TGTGCCAGCAGCCAAGTCGGTGAAGCTTTCTTT. Encoded protein: CASSQVGEAFF. Using reference TRBV14 and TRBJ1-1 for the parts outside the CDR3, the full variable domain is EAGVTQFPSHSVIEKGQTVTLRCDPISGHDNLYWYRRVMGKEIKFLLHFVKESKQDESGMPNNRFLAERTGGTYSTLKVQPAELEDSGVYFCASSQVGEAFFGQGTRLTVV.

The chain employs TRBV18 and TRBJ1-2; 7 nucleotides match TRBD1. In germline, CDR1 is KGHSH, CDR2 LQKENI. V gave up 3 bases and J gave up 8 bases; unmatched junction bases: 6. The CDR3 consists of 13 residues. CDR3 residues: CASSPQGEVGYTF. The CDR3 DNA sequence: TGTGCCAGCTCACCCCAGGGGGAGGTGGGCTACACCTTC.

This rearrangement joins TRBV23-1 to TRBJ1-5; 7 bases are a match to TRBD1. TRBV23-1 is marked as an open reading frame, function uncertain. The CDR3 runs 15 residues. V shed 2 bases and J 2 bases; nucleotides not matched to a gene: 3. The CDR3 protein is CASSQEGQRNQPQHF. The CDR3 DNA follows: TGCGCCAGCAGTCAAGAGGGACAGCGCAATCAGCCCCAGCATTTT.

This clone was counted only a few times. The chain couples TRBV29-1 to TRBJ2-7; D possibly corresponds to TRBD2 (5 bases). CDR3 size: 12 residues. Germline lookup yields CDR1 SQVTM and CDR2 ANQGSEA. Trimming shortened V by 0 bases and J by 3 bases, and 6 bases separated the two germline ends. In DNA form, the CDR3 reads TGCAGCGTTGAAGATGAGGGCTACGAGCAGTACTTC. Residues: CSVEDEGYEQYF.

The count of this clone is one. This rearrangement joins TRBV5-1 to TRBJ1-1; 12 positions agree with TRBD1. This CDR3 is 14 amino acids long. Germline V gene data show CDR1 as SGHRS and CDR2 as YFSETQ. Unmatched junction bases numbered 8, after V lost 3 bases and J lost 11 bases. The CDR3 DNA is TGCGCCAGCAGCTCTCCGGGACAGGGGGCTAGGGCTTTCTTT. This translates into CASSSPGQGARAFF. The full variable domain, with the rest looked up from reference TRBV5-1 and TRBJ1-1, is KAGVTQTPRYLIKTRGQQVTLSCSPISGHRSVSWYQQTPGQGLQFLFEYFSETQRNKGNFPGRFSGRQFSNSRSEMNVSTLELGDSALYLCASSSPGQGARAFFGQGTRLTVV.

The chain carries TRBV3-1 (or the pseudogene TRBV3-2) and TRBJ2-7; D is unresolved. Germline assignment: CDR1 LGHDT and CDR2 YNNKEL (reference sequence). The CDR3 sequence is 16 residues long. V was clipped by 1 base and J by 6 bases, with 19 bases between them. CDR3 amino acids: CASSQVTPGSWAEQYF. The CDR3, as DNA: TGTGCCAGCAGCCAAGTCACCCCAGGCTCCTGGGCCGAGCAGTACTTC.